One sample yielded the 27 T cell receptor beta chains listed below, sequenced in a study of response to subunit inactivated influenza vaccine. One entry per CDR3 protein, called by TCRdb with MiXCR from the RT-PCR reads. The sample has 450,000 to 500,000 distinct CDR3 sequences; approximately 11% are singletons. This specimen was PBMCs from blood, taken around seven weeks after vaccination. The receptors originated from a man in his fifties or sixties who received an inactivated influenza vaccine.

This chain uses TRBV12-3 or TRBV12-4 with TRBJ1-5, with TRBD1 as a possible D gene (6 bases). The CDR3 consists of 15 residues. Trimming shortened V by 8 bases and J by 3 bases, and 17 bases separated the two germline ends. CDR3 protein: CASGAGARSNQPQHF. In DNA form, the CDR3 reads TGTGCCAGCGGGGCGGGGGCTAGGTCCAATCAGCCCCAGCATTTT.

The chain is built from TRBV4-3 and TRBJ2-3, with D uncertain. V was cut by 0 bases and J by 1 base, with 11 bases left in between. Germline V lookup: CDR1 LGHNA, CDR2 YSLEER. This CDR3 has 16 residues. CDR3 protein: CASSQESVGRTDTQYF. CDR3 coding DNA: TGCGCCAGCAGCCAAGAGTCGGTGGGCCGCACAGATACGCAGTATTTT.

This clonotype showed up many times. The V and J genes are TRBV9 and TRBJ1-1; unclear D gene. CDR3 length: 12 amino acids. Germline CDR1 is SGDLS and CDR2 is YYNGEE. V was shortened by 3 bases and J by 1 base, with 4 bases between the two germline ends. CDR3 DNA: TGTGCCAGCAGCGCGGGGAACACTGAAGCTTTCTTT. Translating gives CASSAGNTEAFF.

This clonotype was seen only a few times. The chain uses TRBV5-1 and TRBJ2-7; 8 positions agree with TRBD1. Germline trimming cut 4 bases from V and 4 bases from J; bases unmatched to any gene: 10. Germline V gene data show CDR1 as SGHRS and CDR2 as YFSETQ. This CDR3 has 15 residues. The CDR3 protein is CASSTGQAVGYEQYF. In DNA form, the CDR3 reads TGCGCCAGCAGCACGGGACAGGCGGTGGGGTACGAGCAGTACTTC.

Ten or more counts support this clonotype. The genes are TRBV29-1 and TRBJ2-2; 9 bases map to TRBD2. V lost 5 bases to trimming and J lost 2 bases; unmatched junction nucleotides: 3. This CDR3 spans 14 amino acids. The V gene's germline CDR1 is SQVTM and CDR2 ANQGSEA. CDR3 sequence (DNA): TGCAGCGTTCGCGGGGGGGTTAACACCGGGGAGCTGTTTTTT. Its translation: CSVRGGVNTGELFF.

This clonotype came up many times. The V and J genes are TRBV6-5 and TRBJ2-5; no clear D gene. Trimming took 4 bases from V and 0 from J, leaving 9 bases between them. CDR3 length: 14 amino acids. Germline CDR1 reads MNHEY; CDR2 reads SVGAGI. The CDR3 coding sequence is TGTGCCAGCAGTTCCTTATTGGACCAAGAGACCCAGTACTTC. It encodes CASSSLLDQETQYF.

This clonotype showed up just a few times. The chain links TRBV6-9 to TRBJ2-7; D not resolved. The germline V gene encodes CDR1 MNHGY and CDR2 SVAAGI. CDR3 length: 15 residues. Trimming took 8 bases from V and 4 from J, leaving 21 bases between them. The chain's CDR3 is CASLKFPDVGYEQYF. The CDR3 DNA sequence: TGTGCCAGCTTAAAGTTTCCGGACGTAGGGTACGAGCAGTACTTC.

This sequence joins TRBV6-2 or TRBV6-3 and TRBJ2-7; D is unresolved. The CDR3 runs 12 residues. V was clipped by 2 bases and J by 3 bases, with 5 bases between them. Germline-derived CDR1 and CDR2 are MNHEY and SVGEGT. CDR3 nucleotides: TGTGCCAGCAGTTACCTGAACTACGAGCAGTACTTC. Its protein is CASSYLNYEQYF.

The rearrangement links TRBV12-3 or TRBV12-4 to TRBJ2-7; D is unclear. CDR3 length equals 12 residues. With 2 bases removed from V and 5 bases from J, the gap between germline ends came to 7 bases. The CDR3 loop reads CASSLRRHEQYF. In nucleotides, the CDR3 is TGTGCCAGCAGTTTAAGGCGCCACGAGCAGTACTTC.

The rearrangement joins TRBV24-1 to TRBJ2-5, with 9 bases lining up with TRBD1. This CDR3 contains 18 residues. Germline CDR1 is KGHDR and CDR2 is SFDVKD. The junction had 13 bases not matched to a gene; V was cut back by 1 base and J by 5 bases. CDR3 nucleotide sequence: TGTGCCACCAGTGATTTAAAACCGACAGGGGGTCCGTGGGAGACCCAGTACTTC. As protein: CATSDLKPTGGPWETQYF.

With regard to this clonotype: The junction and the germline gene differ at one end; a read error may be behind it. This chain joins TRBV7-9 and TRBJ2-1; D uncertain. Germline CDR1 and CDR2: SEHNR and FQNEAQ (reference sequence). The CDR3 contains 11 residues. The DNA for the CDR3 is TGTGCCAGCAGCTTGTATCATGAGGAGTTCTTC. Protein sequence: CASSLYHEEFF. Full variable domain (outside the CDR3, taken from reference TRBV7-9 and TRBJ2-1): DTGVSQNPRHKITKRGQNVTFRCDPISEHNRLYWYRQTLGQGPEFLTYFQNEAQLEKSRLLSDRFSAERPKGSFSTLEIQRTEQGDSAMYLCASSLYHEEFFGPGTRLTVL.

This clonotype was counted many times. The chain combines TRBV6-2 or TRBV6-3 with TRBJ2-3; D is uncertain. CDR3 size: 14 residues. V lost 0 bases and J 10 bases, leaving 14 bases between the germline ends. CDR1 is MNHEY, CDR2 SVGEGT, per germline. Written as DNA, the CDR3 is TGTGCCAGCAGTTACTCCGAGGTAGTCGATGCGCAGTATTTT. Its translation is CASSYSEVVDAQYF.

This chain joins TRBV5-5 and TRBJ2-1; D is perhaps TRBD2 (5 bases). The germline V and J ends were trimmed by 6 bases and 4 bases, with 17 bases remaining between them. This CDR3 spans 15 amino acids. Germline CDR1 and CDR2: SGHKS and YYEKEE (reference sequence). CDR3 loop: CASTTPDYNYNEQFF. The CDR3 region has the DNA TGTGCCAGCACCACCCCCGACTATAATTACAATGAGCAGTTCTTC.

In this sample, this clonotype turned up a few times. The chain links TRBV28 to TRBJ2-7; TRBD2 matches 7 bases. J was trimmed by 3 bases and V by 4 bases; bases with no gene match: 6. Germline values: CDR1 MDHEN, CDR2 SYDVKM. The CDR3 runs 14 residues. CDR3 coding DNA: TGTGCCAGCAGTTCCCGGGGGGACGACTACGAGCAGTACTTC. This translates into CASSSRGDDYEQYF.

This chain joins TRBV24-1 and TRBJ1-2; the match to TRBD1 covers 10 bases. The length of the CDR3 is 15 residues. The J segment lost 3 bases and the V segment lost 3 bases, leaving 3 bases of the junction unmatched. Germline assignment: CDR1 KGHDR and CDR2 SFDVKD. The CDR3 sequence is CATSDRGQGDYGYTF. The CDR3 DNA follows: TGTGCCACCAGTGATCGCGGACAGGGGGACTATGGCTACACCTTC.

CDR3 coding DNA: TGCAGTTACCTGGGGGACGGGGAGCTGTTTTTT. It specifies CSYLGDGELFF. V gene TRBV20-1 combines with J gene TRBJ2-2; D is tentatively TRBD1 or TRBD2 (5 bases each). The V gene's germline CDR1 is DFQATT and CDR2 SNEGSKA (reference sequence). The CDR3 totals 11 residues. The V and J ends lost 8 bases and 7 bases respectively, with 11 bases between them.

Only a few counts were recorded for this clonotype. This chain uses TRBV5-1 with TRBJ2-2; D may be TRBD2 (5 bases). V was cut by 4 bases and J by 2 bases, with 12 bases left in between. Germline V CDR1 and CDR2: SGHRS, YFSETQ. CDR3 length: 15 residues. The CDR3, as DNA: TGCGCCAGCAGCATCAGGACTGGAAACACCGGGGAGCTGTTTTTT. Protein product: CASSIRTGNTGELFF. Complete variable domain (other parts from reference TRBV5-1 and TRBJ2-2): KAGVTQTPRYLIKTRGQQVTLSCSPISGHRSVSWYQQTPGQGLQFLFEYFSETQRNKGNFPGRFSGRQFSNSRSEMNVSTLELGDSALYLCASSIRTGNTGELFFGEGSRLTVL.

This clonotype was counted a few times. The V call is TRBV6-2 or TRBV6-3, the J call TRBJ1-1, with D possibly matching TRBD1 (6 bases). Trimming left V 2 bases short and J 1 base short, with 8 bases between. In germline, CDR1 is MNHEY, CDR2 SVGEGT. The CDR3 spans 14 residues. The CDR3 spells CASSYGQPNTEAFF. The CDR3 DNA reads TGTGCCAGCAGTTACGGACAGCCGAACACTGAAGCTTTCTTT.

There are a few counts of this clonotype. The chain uses TRBV7-9 and TRBJ2-1; D is unresolved. The CDR3 spans 16 residues. Trimming cost V 4 bases and J 4 bases, with 17 bases left between them. Germline V gene data show CDR1 as SEHNR and CDR2 as FQNEAQ (reference sequence). CDR3 DNA sequence: TGTGCCAGCAGCTCGGGCATCACTGGGCGATACAATGAGCAGTTCTTC. Translation gives CASSSGITGRYNEQFF.

This clonotype has more than one count but fewer than ten. This chain joins TRBV6-5 and TRBJ2-3; D unresolved. Trimming cost V 0 bases and J 5 bases, with 12 bases left between them. The CDR3 is made up of 15 amino acids. Germline loops: CDR1 MNHEY, CDR2 SVGAGI. The CDR3: CASSYSPGSGDTQYF. CDR3 bases: TGTGCCAGCAGTTACTCCCCAGGCTCGGGAGATACGCAGTATTTT.

The rearrangement uses TRBV4-3 and TRBJ2-5; tentative D call: TRBD1 (6 bases). The CDR3 consists of 15 residues. The V and J ends lost 0 bases and 4 bases respectively, with 12 bases between them. The V gene's germline CDR1 is LGHNA and CDR2 YSLEER. The chain's CDR3 is CASSQEMGRGETQYF. The CDR3 nucleotides read TGCGCCAGCAGCCAAGAAATGGGCAGGGGAGAGACCCAGTACTTC.

The chain carries TRBV12-3 or TRBV12-4 and TRBJ2-7; D is ambiguous. The CDR3 covers 13 residues. Trimming cost V 7 bases and J 6 bases, with 16 bases left between them. As DNA, the CDR3 is TGTGCCAGCACCCAAGACATGGGCGGCGAGCAGTACTTC. Its translation is CASTQDMGGEQYF.

There are a few counts of this clonotype. The chain joins TRBV20-1 to TRBJ2-4; D not resolved. The CDR3 spans 17 residues. The germline V gene encodes CDR1 DFQATT and CDR2 SNEGSKA (reference sequence). V shed 0 bases and J shed 0 bases, with 15 bases lying between them. The CDR3, as DNA: TGCAGTGCTAGAGATTTATCGGCCAGACTAGCCAAAAACATTCAGTACTTC. This codes for CSARDLSARLAKNIQYF.

The CDR3 sequence: CASSPGTNNEQFF. CDR3 bases: TGTGCCAGCTCACCCGGGACCAATAATGAGCAGTTCTTC. The chain is built from TRBV18 and TRBJ2-1; TRBD1 or TRBD2 may be the D gene (5 bases each). V dropped 3 bases and J dropped 7 bases, with 10 bases sitting between them. Per germline, CDR1 KGHSH and CDR2 LQKENI. The CDR3 has 13 residues. The whole variable domain, remainder taken from reference TRBV18 and TRBJ2-1, is NAGVMQNPRHLVRRRGQEARLRCSPMKGHSHVYWYRQLPEEGLKFMVYLQKENIIDESGMPKERFSAEFPKEGPSILRIQQVVRGDSAAYFCASSPGTNNEQFFGPGTRLTVL.

This clonotype was counted a few times. The V call is TRBV6-1, the J call TRBJ2-1, with D hard to call. Germline V gives CDR1 MNHNS, CDR2 SASEGT. The CDR3 runs 12 residues. Trimming removed 1 base at V and 7 bases at J, with 5 bases between. CDR3 nucleotides: TGTGCCAGCAGTGAAGGCCGGAATGAGCAGTTCTTC. It specifies CASSEGRNEQFF.

In its sample, this clonotype was seen a few times. This chain's CDR3 is CASSLGQADGYTF. The CDR3 DNA is TGTGCCAGCAGCCTCGGACAAGCAGATGGCTACACCTTC. The J gene is TRBJ1-2, the V gene TRBV6-1; D is perhaps TRBD1 (5 bases). V dropped 6 bases and J dropped 6 bases, with 14 bases sitting between them. Germline V gene sequence: CDR1 MNHNS, CDR2 SASEGT. This CDR3 contains 13 residues.

In its sample, this clonotype was seen a few times. Here the CDR3 reads CASSVEGGLARLYTQYF. DNA of the CDR3: TGTGCCAGCAGCGTAGAAGGCGGACTAGCCCGATTATATACGCAGTATTTT. The chain links TRBV9 to TRBJ2-3; 8 bases align to TRBD2. The J segment lost 7 bases and the V segment lost 0 bases, leaving 13 bases of the junction unmatched. The CDR3 has 17 residues. CDR1 is SGDLS and CDR2 is YYNGEE in the germline V gene. Complete variable domain (other parts from reference TRBV9 and TRBJ2-3): DSGVTQTPKHLITATGQRVTLRCSPRSGDLSVYWYQQSLDQGLQFLIQYYNGEERAKGNILERFSAQQFPDLHSELNLSSLELGDSALYFCASSVEGGLARLYTQYFGPGTRLTVL.